The clone carrying this TCR beta chain was counted a single time. The sample belongs to a study of CD8 T cells in Susac syndrome. Random hexamers were used to reverse transcribe an amount of roughly 0.45 to 1 ug RNA. MiXCR, run by TCRdb on the immunoSEQ multiplex PCR reads, gives a single entry per CDR3 protein. The sample lists roughly 100,000 distinct CDR3 sequences; around 94% were seen once. V was clipped by 8 bases and J by 0 bases; unmatched bases: 5. In germline, CDR1 is SNHLY, CDR2 FYNNEI. The CDR3 is made up of 14 amino acids. This TCR came from a human donor with Susac syndrome. Sequenced material: CD8+ T cells from PBMCs. The genes are TRBV2 and TRBJ2-7, with 9 bases aligning to TRBD2. CDR3 protein: CASGGGGSSYEQYF. In DNA, the CDR3 is TGTGCCAGCGGCGGGGGGGGCTCCTCCTACGAGCAGTACTTC.